These 5 T cell receptor beta chains came from one sample sequenced in a study of T cells after yellow fever vaccination. TCRdb re-called the 5' RACE reads with MiXCR, one entry per CDR3 protein. The sample has hundreds of thousands of distinct CDR3 sequences; approximately 3.9% are singletons. The specimen was PBMCs, collected on the day of the yellow fever booster vaccination. The receptors here all came from a man between 18 and 29 years old who received the YFV17D yellow fever vaccine.

This clonotype was counted at least ten times. CDR3 bases: TGTGCCAGCAGTTCCGGGACGGTCAGCACAGATACGCAGTATTTT. Protein product: CASSSGTVSTDTQYF. The chain combines TRBV28 with TRBJ2-3, with D perhaps being TRBD1 or TRBD2 (5 bases each). V lost 4 bases and J 0 bases, leaving 11 bases between the germline ends. The CDR3 has 15 residues. Germline V CDR1 and CDR2: MDHEN, SYDVKM.

Only a few counts were recorded for this clonotype. The rearrangement links TRBV19 to TRBJ2-7, with D uncertain. The germline V gene encodes CDR1 LNHDA and CDR2 SQIVND (reference sequence). V shed 5 bases and J shed 5 bases, with 10 bases lying between them. The CDR3 covers 12 residues. CDR3 sequence: CASSPNEDEQYF. CDR3 bases: TGTGCCAGTAGTCCCAATGAAGACGAGCAGTACTTC.

This clonotype came up many times. V usage is TRBV14 and J usage is TRBJ1-2, with D possibly matching TRBD1 (6 bases). The V end lost 6 bases, the J end lost 5 bases, and 13 bases lay between the germline ends. Germline values: CDR1 SGHDN, CDR2 FVKESK. The CDR3 loop spans 13 amino acids. CDR3 sequence reads: CASRKTGDYGYTF. In DNA, the CDR3 is TGTGCCAGCAGAAAGACAGGAGATTATGGCTACACCTTC.

The chain recombines TRBV6-5 with TRBJ1-2, with TRBD1 identical over 9 bases. V lost 5 bases to trimming and J lost 8 bases; unmatched junction nucleotides: 15. CDR1 is MNHEY and CDR2 is SVGAGI in the germline V gene. The CDR3 runs 16 residues. The chain's CDR3 is CASSPWTGENVGGYTF. In DNA form, the CDR3 reads TGTGCCAGCAGTCCTTGGACAGGGGAGAATGTGGGGGGCTACACCTTC.

This clonotype was picked up many times. The chain employs TRBV7-3 and TRBJ2-2; D ambiguous. Germline V gene lookup returns CDR1 SGHTA and CDR2 FQGTGA. The ends were cut back, 8 bases at V and 1 base at J, with 11 bases in the middle. The CDR3 runs to 14 residues. The CDR3 here is CASASLGNTGELFF. CDR3 DNA sequence: TGTGCCAGCGCATCCCTCGGGAACACCGGGGAGCTGTTTTTT.